The 21 T cell receptor beta chains presented below share a single source sample, sequenced in a study of shared clonotypes between healthy human individuals. Profiling relied on immunoSEQ multiplex PCR, and the TCRdb table lists in-frame clones only, not all of them. The table lists 550,000 to 850,000 clones, around 67% of them singletons, with approximately 1.7% in the top ten. The specimen was memory CD4+ T cells sorted from blood. Subset indicated: CD45RA-negative fraction. Receptors originate from a woman younger than 45 in good health.

The chain combines TRBV9 with TRBJ2-7, with TRBD2 identical over 7 bases. V was pared by 1 base and J by 4 bases, with 8 bases of the junction left unmatched. The CDR3 is made up of 15 amino acids. Germline V gives CDR1 SGDLS, CDR2 YYNGEE. CDR3: CASSVSAGVEYEQYF. The CDR3 region has the DNA TGTGCCAGCAGCGTATCGGCGGGAGTCGAATACGAGCAGTACTTC.

In this sample, this clone turned up once. The rearrangement joins TRBV27 to TRBJ1-2; 10 bases fit TRBD1. The germline V gene has CDR1 MNHEY and CDR2 SMNVEV (reference sequence). J was trimmed by 6 bases and V by 6 bases; bases with no gene match: 16. The CDR3 totals 17 residues. The CDR3 nucleotides read TGTGCCAGCAGACCCGCGCGGGACAGGGGCCTAGGACATGGCTACACCTTC. Its protein is CASRPARDRGLGHGYTF.

The chain links TRBV11-2 to TRBJ2-5; 8 nucleotides line up with TRBD2. The trim removed 6 bases at V and 1 base at J, leaving 4 bases unmatched. The CDR3 loop spans 14 amino acids. Germline V gene lookup returns CDR1 SGHAT and CDR2 FQNNGV. CDR3 loop: CASSSTSVQETQYF. The CDR3 DNA reads as TGTGCCAGCAGTTCGACTAGCGTCCAAGAGACCCAGTACTTC.

In its sample, this clone was seen a few times. The J gene is TRBJ2-1, the V gene TRBV5-1, with 10 bases identical to TRBD2. This CDR3 region has 16 residues. Germline V gene sequence: CDR1 SGHRS, CDR2 YFSETQ. Unmatched junction bases numbered 8, after V lost 3 bases and J lost 5 bases. CDR3 in DNA: TGCGCCAGCAGCTCTTTAGCGGGAGGACCTGACAATGAGCAGTTCTTC. Residues: CASSSLAGGPDNEQFF. Full variable domain (rest looked up from reference TRBV5-1 and TRBJ2-1): KAGVTQTPRYLIKTRGQQVTLSCSPISGHRSVSWYQQTPGQGLQFLFEYFSETQRNKGNFPGRFSGRQFSNSRSEMNVSTLELGDSALYLCASSSLAGGPDNEQFFGPGTRLTVL.

The chain joins TRBV5-1 to TRBJ1-3, with D hard to call. CDR1 is SGHRS and CDR2 is YFSETQ in the germline V gene. V was shortened by 0 bases and J by 4 bases, with 8 bases between the two germline ends. This CDR3 is built from 14 residues. The CDR3 region is CASSLGATGNTIYF. In DNA form, the CDR3 reads TGCGCCAGCAGCTTGGGGGCGACCGGAAACACCATATATTTT.

This clone has a handful of counts. This CDR3 is also generated by other DNA sequences in the sample. The chain links TRBV2 to TRBJ2-7; 7 positions agree with TRBD1. CDR3 length: 13 residues. The junction had 4 bases not matched to a gene; V was cut back by 4 bases and J by 4 bases. Germline V gene sequence: CDR1 SNHLY, CDR2 FYNNEI. In DNA, the CDR3 is TGTGCCAGCAGTGGACAGGGTGGGTACGAGCAGTACTTC. Translating it yields CASSGQGGYEQYF.

The CDR3 loop reads CASSPGLAGNQETQYF. CDR3 bases: TGTGCCAGCAGCCCTGGACTAGCGGGCAACCAAGAGACCCAGTACTTC. The chain has TRBV7-7 and TRBJ2-5; 11 bases are shared with TRBD2. The V gene's germline CDR1 is SSHAT and CDR2 FNYEAQ (reference sequence). This CDR3 has 16 amino acids. With V trimmed by 5 bases and J by 0 bases, 5 bases remained unmatched.

The V gene is TRBV19, the J gene TRBJ1-5; D is undetermined. This CDR3 comprises 15 residues. Deletions cut 0 bases from V and 5 bases from J, with 11 bases between. The germline V gene encodes CDR1 LNHDA and CDR2 SQIVND (reference sequence). In nucleotides, the CDR3 is TGTGCCAGTAGTATAGAGGGTGTGGGTGATCAGCCCCAGCATTTT. The encoded protein is CASSIEGVGDQPQHF.

The V call is TRBV9, the J call TRBJ2-7, with TRBD1 matching 8 bases. Germline trimming cut 4 bases from V and 7 bases from J; bases unmatched to any gene: 13. In germline, CDR1 is SGDLS, CDR2 YYNGEE. This CDR3 has 15 residues. This chain's CDR3 is CASSPRTGFRREQYF. The CDR3 DNA reads as TGTGCCAGCAGCCCAAGGACAGGGTTTAGAAGGGAGCAGTACTTC.

This clone was recorded a few times. The gene calls are TRBV11-2 and TRBJ2-3; 8 nucleotides agree with TRBD2. This CDR3 comprises 17 residues. In germline, CDR1 is SGHAT, CDR2 FQNNGV. V lost 1 base, J lost 5 bases, and 11 bases stayed unmatched. Written as DNA, the CDR3 is TGTGCCAGCAGCTTAGGGGCTGCAGCGGGAGAGGAAGATACGCAGTATTTT. This sequence encodes CASSLGAAAGEEDTQYF.

As concerns this clone: This sample includes further DNA sequences coding for the same CDR3. CDR3 DNA: TGTGCCAGCAGCTTGGACAGGGGAAATGAGCAGTTCTTC. Amino acids: CASSLDRGNEQFF. The V call is TRBV5-4, the J call TRBJ2-1; TRBD1 matches 7 bases. Looked up from germline, CDR1 is SGHNT and CDR2 is YYREEE (reference sequence). This CDR3 has 13 amino acids. With 0 bases clipped from V and 7 bases from J, the junction kept 1 base outside the gene matches.

This rearrangement joins TRBV2 to TRBJ1-3; weak D call: TRBD1 (6 bases). This CDR3 has 15 amino acids. Germline loops: CDR1 SNHLY, CDR2 FYNNEI. The V gene lost 2 bases and the J gene lost 0 bases, with 8 bases spanning the gap. The CDR3 sequence is CASSENRVSGNTIYF. The CDR3 DNA is TGTGCCAGCAGTGAAAACAGGGTCTCTGGAAACACCATATATTTT.

This sequence joins TRBV4-2 and TRBJ2-1, with D possibly TRBD2 on 6 matching bases. Germline-derived CDR1 and CDR2 are LGHNA and YNFKEQ. This CDR3 is 14 amino acids long. V lost 1 base to trimming and J lost 6 bases, with 10 bases between them. CDR3 amino acids: CASSQGTTINEQFF. The CDR3, as DNA: TGTGCCAGCAGCCAAGGGACTACTATCAATGAGCAGTTCTTC.

The chain combines TRBV7-8 with TRBJ2-7; 8 bases agree with TRBD2. Germline assignment: CDR1 SGHVS and CDR2 FQNEAQ. J was trimmed by 2 bases and V by 5 bases; bases with no gene match: 8. The CDR3 is made up of 15 amino acids. CDR3 amino acids: CASSRALADAYEQYF. CDR3 sequence (DNA): TGTGCCAGCAGCCGAGCACTAGCGGATGCCTACGAGCAGTACTTC.

The rearrangement uses TRBV27 and TRBJ2-4, with D uncertain. V was cut by 1 base and J by 0 bases, with 16 bases left in between. The V gene's germline CDR1 is MNHEY and CDR2 SMNVEV (reference sequence). CDR3 size: 18 residues. The CDR3 nucleotides read TGTGCCAGCAGTTTATTTCCCCGACGCAGCCTAGCCAAAAACATTCAGTACTTC. Protein product: CASSLFPRRSLAKNIQYF.

This clone was counted once. V and J are TRBV29-1 and TRBJ2-7, with 8 bases matching TRBD1. V shed 4 bases and J 4 bases; nucleotides not matched to a gene: 12. The CDR3 is 15 residues long. CDR1 is SQVTM, CDR2 ANQGSEA, per germline. The CDR3 reads CSVVGPGTGYYEQYF. The CDR3 DNA reads TGCAGCGTTGTGGGCCCCGGGACAGGATATTACGAGCAGTACTTC.

The chain links TRBV29-1 to TRBJ2-7; 11 bases are a match to TRBD2. Trimming took 4 bases from V and 3 from J; bases not matched to a gene: 5. CDR1 SQVTM and CDR2 ANQGSEA come from the germline V gene. The CDR3 consists of 14 residues. The CDR3 region is CSVVRLAGNYEQYF. The CDR3 DNA follows: TGCAGCGTTGTCCGACTAGCGGGGAACTACGAGCAGTACTTC.

The V and J genes are TRBV11-2 and TRBJ1-4, with unresolved D. CDR3 size: 16 residues. Germline-derived CDR1 and CDR2 are SGHAT and FQNNGV. V was shortened by 4 bases and J by 8 bases, with 20 bases between the two germline ends. The CDR3 sequence is CASSSIRAGRKEKLFF. The DNA for the CDR3 is TGTGCCAGCAGCTCCATTAGGGCTGGTCGGAAAGAAAAACTGTTTTTT.

This clone has only a few counts. This chain uses TRBV5-1 with TRBJ2-3, with 7 bases aligning to TRBD2. The junction had 5 bases not matched to a gene; V was cut back by 2 bases and J by 5 bases. Germline V gene data show CDR1 as SGHRS and CDR2 as YFSETQ. The CDR3 length is 14 residues. The CDR3, as DNA: TGCGCCAGCAGCTTCGGGACGGGGGGAGATACGCAGTATTTT. Its translation is CASSFGTGGDTQYF.

J is TRBJ2-4 and V is TRBV10-2, with unresolved D. V gave up 1 base and J gave up 0 bases, with 13 bases separating them. Germline CDR1 WSHSY, CDR2 SAAADI. The CDR3 contains 17 residues. The CDR3 region is CASSEFGRSLAKNIQYF. The CDR3 bases are TGCGCCAGCAGTGAGTTTGGTCGGAGCCTAGCCAAAAACATTCAGTACTTC.

The CDR3 nucleotides are TGTGCCTTGTCAGAATCTCCCTTCGGGGCCGGGGAGCTGTTTTTT. It encodes CALSESPFGAGELFF. The chain employs TRBV7-9 and TRBJ2-2; D may be TRBD2 (5 bases). The CDR3 consists of 15 residues. CDR1 and CDR2 from the germline V gene are SEHNR and FQNEAQ (reference sequence). Trimming stripped 11 bases from V and 6 bases from J, with 22 bases between.